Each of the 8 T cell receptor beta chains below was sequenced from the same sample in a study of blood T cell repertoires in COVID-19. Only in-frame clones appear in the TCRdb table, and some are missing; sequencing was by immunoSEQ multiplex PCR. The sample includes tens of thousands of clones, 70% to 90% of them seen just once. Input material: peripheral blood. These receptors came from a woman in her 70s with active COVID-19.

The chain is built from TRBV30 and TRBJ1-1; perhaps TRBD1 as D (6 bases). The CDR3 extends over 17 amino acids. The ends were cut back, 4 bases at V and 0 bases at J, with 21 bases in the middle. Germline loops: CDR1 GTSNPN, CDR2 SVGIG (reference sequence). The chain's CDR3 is CAWILPITGRLNTEAFF. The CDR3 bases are TGTGCCTGGATTCTTCCCATAACAGGGAGACTGAACACTGAAGCTTTCTTT.

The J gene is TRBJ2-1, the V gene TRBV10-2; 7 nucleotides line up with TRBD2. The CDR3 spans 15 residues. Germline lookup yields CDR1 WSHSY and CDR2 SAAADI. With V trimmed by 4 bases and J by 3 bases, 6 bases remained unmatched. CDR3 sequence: CASSVFSGRYNEQFF. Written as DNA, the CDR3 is TGCGCCAGCAGTGTTTTTAGCGGGCGCTACAATGAGCAGTTCTTC.

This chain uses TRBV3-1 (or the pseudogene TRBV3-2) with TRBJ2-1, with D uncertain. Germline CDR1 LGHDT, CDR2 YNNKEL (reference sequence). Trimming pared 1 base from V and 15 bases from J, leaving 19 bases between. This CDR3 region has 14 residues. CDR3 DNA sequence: TGTGCCAGCAGCCAAGTTCCGGCGGTCTCCCCTGGGTTCTTC. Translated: CASSQVPAVSPGFF.

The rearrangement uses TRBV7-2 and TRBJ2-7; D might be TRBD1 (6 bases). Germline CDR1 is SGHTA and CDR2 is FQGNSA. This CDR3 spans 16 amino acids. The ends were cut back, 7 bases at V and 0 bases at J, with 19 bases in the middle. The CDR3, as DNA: TGTGCCAGCACACCTCCGGGACAACCGTTCTCCTACGAGCAGTACTTC. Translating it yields CASTPPGQPFSYEQYF.

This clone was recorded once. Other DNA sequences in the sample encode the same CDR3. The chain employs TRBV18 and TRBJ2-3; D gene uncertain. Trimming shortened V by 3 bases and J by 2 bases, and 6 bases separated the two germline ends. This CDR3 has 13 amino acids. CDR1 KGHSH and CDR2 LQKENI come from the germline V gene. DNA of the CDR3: TGTGCCAGCTCACCTACTTCCACAGATACGCAGTATTTT. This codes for CASSPTSTDTQYF. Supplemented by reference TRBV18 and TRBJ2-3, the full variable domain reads NAGVMQNPRHLVRRRGQEARLRCSPMKGHSHVYWYRQLPEEGLKFMVYLQKENIIDESGMPKERFSAEFPKEGPSILRIQQVVRGDSAAYFCASSPTSTDTQYFGPGTRLTVL.

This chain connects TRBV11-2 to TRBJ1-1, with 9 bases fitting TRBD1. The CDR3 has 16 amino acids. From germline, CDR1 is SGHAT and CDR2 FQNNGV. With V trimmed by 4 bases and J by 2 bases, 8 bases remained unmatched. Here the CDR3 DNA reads TGTGCCAGCAGCTCTAACAGGGGGCTGATTAACACTGAAGCTTTCTTT. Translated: CASSSNRGLINTEAFF.

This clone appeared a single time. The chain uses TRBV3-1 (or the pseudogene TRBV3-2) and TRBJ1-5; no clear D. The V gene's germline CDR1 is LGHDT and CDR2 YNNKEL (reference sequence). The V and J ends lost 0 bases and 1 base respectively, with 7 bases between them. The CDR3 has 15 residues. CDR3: CASSQDLASNQPQHF. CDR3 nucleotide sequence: TGTGCCAGCAGCCAAGATTTGGCCAGCAATCAGCCCCAGCATTTT.

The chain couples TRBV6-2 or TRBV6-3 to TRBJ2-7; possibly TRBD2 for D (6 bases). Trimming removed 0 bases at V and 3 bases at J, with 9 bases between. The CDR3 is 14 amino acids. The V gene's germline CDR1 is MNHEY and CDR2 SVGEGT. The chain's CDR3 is CASSYSMGGYEQYF. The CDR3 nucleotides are TGTGCCAGCAGTTACTCGATGGGAGGCTACGAGCAGTACTTC.